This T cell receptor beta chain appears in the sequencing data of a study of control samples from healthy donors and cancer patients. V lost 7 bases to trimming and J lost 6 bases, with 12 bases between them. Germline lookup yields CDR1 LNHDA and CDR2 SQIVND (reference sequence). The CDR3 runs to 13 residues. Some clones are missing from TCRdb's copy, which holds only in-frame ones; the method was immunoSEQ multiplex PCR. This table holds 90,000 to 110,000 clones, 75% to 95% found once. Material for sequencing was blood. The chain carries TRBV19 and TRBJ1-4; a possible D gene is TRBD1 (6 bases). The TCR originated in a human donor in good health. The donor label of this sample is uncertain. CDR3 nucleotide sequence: TGTGCCAGTACCTCACAGGGTGATGAAAAACTGTTTTTT. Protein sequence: CASTSQGDEKLFF.